This TCR beta chain originates from a study of identical twins. V lost 5 bases and J 0 bases, leaving 12 bases between the germline ends. The germline gives CDR1 SGHDT, CDR2 YYEEEE. CDR3 length equals 14 residues. Template switching supplied a universal primer site; unique molecular identifiers were carried on the cDNA. MiXCR was run by TCRdb on the 5' RACE reads, yielding one entry per CDR3 protein. The top ten clones hold around 13% of a sample with 600,000 to 850,000 distinct CDR3 sequences, roughly 18% of them seen once. This clonotype has a handful of counts. These data were likewise used in another study, on T cells expressing NK-cell markers. This second study says: For several donors, the dominant NKG2C+ clonotypes made up 1.0-7.0% of their CD8+ T cells.

The sequenced material came from PBMCs. This sequence was found in a woman younger than 35 in good health. J is TRBJ2-7 and V is TRBV5-6; D assignment may be TRBD1 or TRBD2 (5 bases each). CDR3 amino acids: CASRPTGTSYEQYF. For the CDR3, the DNA is TGTGCCAGCAGACCTACCGGGACCTCCTACGAGCAGTACTTC.